These 27 T cell receptor beta chains were all obtained from the same sample, sequenced in a study of blood T cell repertoires in COVID-19. The repertoire was sequenced with immunoSEQ multiplex PCR; TCRdb's copy has only in-frame clones and lacks some. The repertoire holds around 100,000 clones, around 84% seen once, with 9.5% to 15% in the top ten. Sequenced: peripheral blood. These receptors were obtained from a human donor in a cohort sampled during active COVID-19.

Only one count was recorded for this clone. The CDR3 nucleotides read TGTGCCAGCAGAAAGGGGAGGGGGGGTCTCTATGGCTACACCTTC. Translation: CASRKGRGGLYGYTF. This chain uses TRBV2 with TRBJ1-2; possibly TRBD1 for D (6 bases). Trimming pared 6 bases from V and 4 bases from J, leaving 18 bases between. The CDR3 runs 15 residues. Germline V gene sequence: CDR1 SNHLY, CDR2 FYNNEI.

The rearrangement joins TRBV7-2 to TRBJ1-5; a possible D gene is TRBD1 (6 bases). This CDR3 contains 17 residues. The V end lost 5 bases, the J end lost 1 base, and 18 bases lay between the germline ends. The germline V gene has CDR1 SGHTA and CDR2 FQGNSA. CDR3 nucleotides: TGTGCCAGCAGCCTAGGGGGAGCGGGGGCCAGCAATCAGCCCCAGCATTTT. This gives the protein CASSLGGAGASNQPQHF.

The DNA for the CDR3 is TGTGCCAGCAGTTGGGGCCAGGGCAACTATGGCTACACCTTC. This sequence encodes CASSWGQGNYGYTF. The chain joins TRBV2 to TRBJ1-2; TRBD1 is a possible D gene (5 bases). Per germline, CDR1 SNHLY and CDR2 FYNNEI. Trimming stripped 5 bases from V and 2 bases from J, with 12 bases between. The length of the CDR3 is 14 residues. The whole variable domain, remainder taken from reference TRBV2 and TRBJ1-2, is EPEVTQTPSHQVTQMGQEVILRCVPISNHLYFYWYRQILGQKVEFLVSFYNNEISEKSEIFDDQFSVERPDGSNFTLKIRSTKLEDSAMYFCASSWGQGNYGYTFGSGTRLTVV.

The chain uses TRBV11-3 and TRBJ1-2, with TRBD1 matching 8 bases. V was clipped by 5 bases and J by 0 bases; unmatched bases: 2. The CDR3 sequence is 14 residues long. Germline lookup yields CDR1 SGHNT and CDR2 YENEEA. In nucleotides, the CDR3 is TGTGCCAGCAGCCGGACAGGGTCTAACTATGGCTACACCTTC. Encoded protein: CASSRTGSNYGYTF.

The chain employs TRBV4-1 and TRBJ2-2; 9 nucleotides line up with TRBD1. Germline V gene sequence: CDR1 MGHRA, CDR2 YSYEKL. V dropped 4 bases and J dropped 3; count of bases not matched to a gene: 6. The CDR3 consists of 16 residues. CDR3 amino acids: CASSRTGQGYTGELFF. CDR3 in DNA: TGCGCCAGCAGCCGTACCGGACAGGGGTACACCGGGGAGCTGTTTTTT.

The rearrangement uses TRBV18 and TRBJ1-2; D remains ambiguous. The CDR3 is made up of 12 amino acids. Germline CDR1 is KGHSH and CDR2 is LQKENI. V gave up 6 bases and J gave up 4 bases, with 9 bases separating them. The CDR3 sequence is CASSPNSYGYTF. The CDR3 DNA is TGTGCCAGCTCCCCAAACTCCTATGGCTACACCTTC.

The chain uses TRBV6-2 or TRBV6-3 and TRBJ2-1, with a weak D call TRBD1 (6 bases). The CDR3 is made up of 20 amino acids. CDR1 and CDR2 (germline): MNHEY, SVGEGT. Trimming took off 0 bases at V and 0 bases at J, with 21 bases between the two ends. CDR3 sequence reads: CASSYSWTDKQKSSYNEQFF. The CDR3 coding sequence is TGTGCCAGCAGTTACTCGTGGACAGACAAACAAAAGAGCTCCTACAATGAGCAGTTCTTC.

The gene calls are TRBV6-5 and TRBJ2-7; 9 bases fit TRBD1. The CDR3 is made up of 13 amino acids. The trim removed 6 bases at V and 7 bases at J, leaving 7 bases unmatched. CDR1 MNHEY and CDR2 SVGAGI come from the germline V gene. CDR3 in DNA: TGTGCCAGCAGAGGGACAGGGTCCGGGGAGCAGTACTTC. Its protein is CASRGTGSGEQYF.

The chain uses TRBV4-2 and TRBJ2-6; tentatively, D is TRBD1 (5 bases). The CDR3 spans 18 residues. Per germline, CDR1 LGHNA and CDR2 YNFKEQ. V was trimmed by 0 bases and J by 0 bases, leaving 12 bases between them. CDR3 coding DNA: TGTGCCAGCAGCCAAGATGGACACGCAACCTCTGGGGCCAACGTCCTGACTTTC. This encodes CASSQDGHATSGANVLTF.

This clone was observed a single time. The chain is built from TRBV18 and TRBJ1-5; 7 bases align to TRBD1. This CDR3 region has 14 residues. V lost 3 bases to trimming and J lost 5 bases; unmatched junction nucleotides: 4. Germline V gene lookup returns CDR1 KGHSH and CDR2 LQKENI. The CDR3 region is CASSPWTGHQPQHF. The CDR3 nucleotides are TGTGCCAGCTCACCTTGGACAGGACATCAGCCCCAGCATTTT.

In DNA form, the CDR3 reads TGTGCCAGCAGCTCTCCTCATGAGCAGTTCTTC. Translation gives CASSSPHEQFF. The chain recombines TRBV12-3 or TRBV12-4 with TRBJ2-1; D is unclear. V lost 6 bases and J 8 bases, leaving 8 bases between the germline ends. The CDR3 length is 11 residues.

In this sample, this clone turned up a few times. V gene TRBV10-1 combines with J gene TRBJ1-6; maybe TRBD1 (5 bases). CDR1 and CDR2 (germline): WNHNN, SYGVQD (reference sequence). With 11 bases removed from V and 1 base from J, the gap between germline ends came to 12 bases. This CDR3 is built from 14 residues. As DNA, the CDR3 is TGCGCCCCCAGGCAGGGTTCCTATAATTCACCCCTCCACTTT. Translating it yields CAPRQGSYNSPLHF.

The chain employs TRBV6-4 and TRBJ2-3, with 10 bases that match TRBD2. Trimming took 3 bases from V and 0 from J; bases not matched to a gene: 6. Looked up from germline, CDR1 is MRHNA and CDR2 is SNTAGT. The CDR3 sequence is 17 residues long. CDR3 residues: CASSESSGGPSTDTQYF. Here the CDR3 DNA reads TGTGCCAGCAGTGAAAGTAGCGGGGGGCCTAGCACAGATACGCAGTATTTT.

The gene calls are TRBV7-2 and TRBJ1-1, with D perhaps matching TRBD1 (5 bases). The V gene lost 0 bases and the J gene lost 7 bases, with 9 bases spanning the gap. The germline gives CDR1 SGHTA, CDR2 FQGNSA. The CDR3 extends over 13 amino acids. The CDR3 DNA reads as TGTGCCAGCAGCTTAGCGGACACCCGTGAAGCTTTCTTT. As protein: CASSLADTREAFF.

This rearrangement joins TRBV29-1 to TRBJ2-1; TRBD2 might be the D (6 bases). In germline, CDR1 is SQVTM, CDR2 ANQGSEA. The length of the CDR3 is 12 residues. V was cut by 7 bases and J by 3 bases, with 10 bases left in between. DNA of the CDR3: TGCAGCGGGAGCGGGCACTACAATGAGCAGTTCTTC. It translates to CSGSGHYNEQFF.

This rearrangement joins TRBV19 to TRBJ1-4; D is perhaps TRBD1 (6 bases). This CDR3 spans 15 amino acids. The V gene's germline CDR1 is LNHDA and CDR2 SQIVND (reference sequence). V lost 3 bases and J 3 bases, leaving 11 bases between the germline ends. The CDR3 sequence: CASSIRGSANEKLFF. CDR3 sequence (DNA): TGTGCCAGTAGTATCAGGGGATCGGCTAATGAAAAACTGTTTTTT.

The rearrangement joins TRBV27 to TRBJ1-5; a weak D match, TRBD1 (6 bases). The V end was cut by 3 bases, the J end by 6 bases, with 15 bases between. This CDR3 comprises 15 residues. CDR1 MNHEY and CDR2 SMNVEV come from the germline V gene (reference sequence). CDR3 nucleotide sequence: TGTGCCAGCAGTTTGGGGGCTTGGTTAGGTCAGCCCCAGCATTTT. Translating gives CASSLGAWLGQPQHF.

The rearrangement links TRBV27 to TRBJ2-1; TRBD2 matches at 11 bases. The junction had 14 bases not matched to a gene; V was cut back by 5 bases and J by 2 bases. This CDR3 region has 19 residues. Looked up from germline, CDR1 is MNHEY and CDR2 is SMNVEV (reference sequence). CDR3 bases: TGTGCCAGCAGTCCAGACAGGGTAGCGGGGGGGCCTACCTACAATGAGCAGTTCTTC. This gives the protein CASSPDRVAGGPTYNEQFF.

The table lists this clone with a count of one. The chain combines TRBV5-1 with TRBJ1-1; tentative D call: TRBD1 (5 bases). Germline V gives CDR1 SGHRS, CDR2 YFSETQ. The CDR3 sequence is 14 residues long. V was clipped by 7 bases and J by 0 bases, with 13 bases between them. CDR3 loop: CASVLGPLNTEAFF. The CDR3 DNA follows: TGCGCCAGCGTCTTGGGGCCGCTGAACACTGAAGCTTTCTTT.

V gene TRBV7-2 combines with J gene TRBJ2-7, with 9 bases lining up with TRBD1. Germline V CDR1 and CDR2: SGHTA, FQGNSA. After removal of 5 bases from V and 3 bases from J, the junction contained 5 bases not matched to a gene. This CDR3 region has 14 residues. The CDR3 is CASSQDRGYYEQYF. CDR3 in DNA: TGTGCCAGCAGCCAGGACAGGGGATACTACGAGCAGTACTTC. Variable domain in full (rest from reference TRBV7-2 and TRBJ2-7): GAGVSQSPSNKVTEKGKDVELRCDPISGHTALYWYRQSLGQGLEFLIYFQGNSAPDKSGLPSDRFSAERTGGSVSTLTIQRTQQEDSAVYLCASSQDRGYYEQYFGPGTRLTVT.

J is TRBJ2-1 and V is TRBV7-3, with D possibly matching TRBD2 (5 bases). This CDR3 has 11 residues. The germline CDR1 and CDR2 sequences are SGHTA and FQGTGA. Trimming stripped 5 bases from V and 12 bases from J, with 11 bases between. The CDR3 nucleotides are TGTGCCAGCAGCAATGGAGCGGTGCAGTTCTTC. The encoded protein is CASSNGAVQFF.

This clone was seen once. V and J are TRBV9 and TRBJ1-4, with a possible D match to TRBD1 (6 bases). This CDR3 spans 16 amino acids. CDR1 is SGDLS, CDR2 YYNGEE, per germline. Trimming pared 3 bases from V and 5 bases from J, leaving 17 bases between. In DNA form, the CDR3 reads TGTGCCAGCAGCGCGGATGGACAGCCGCAAAATGAAAAACTGTTTTTT. This sequence encodes CASSADGQPQNEKLFF.

The V call is TRBV5-4, the J call TRBJ1-2; TRBD1 aligns across 7 bases. V was clipped by 0 bases and J by 4 bases; unmatched bases: 6. CDR1 and CDR2 from the germline V gene are SGHNT and YYREEE (reference sequence). CDR3 length: 15 residues. The CDR3 nucleotides read TGTGCCAGCAGCTTGGAGGCAGGGGGTCGCTATGGCTACACCTTC. Translation gives CASSLEAGGRYGYTF.

V gene TRBV7-9 combines with J gene TRBJ1-4; possible D gene TRBD1, 6 bases. Looked up from germline, CDR1 is SEHNR and CDR2 is FQNEAQ (reference sequence). Trimming stripped 3 bases from V and 6 bases from J, with 14 bases between. The CDR3 is 15 amino acids. This chain's CDR3 is CASSLLGASDEKLFF. The DNA for the CDR3 is TGTGCCAGCAGCTTGTTGGGGGCTTCGGATGAAAAACTGTTTTTT.

The chain uses TRBV5-4 and TRBJ2-2, with 11 bases identical to TRBD2. CDR1 is SGHNT, CDR2 YYREEE, per germline (reference sequence). This CDR3 region has 17 residues. Trimming took 4 bases from V and 3 from J; bases not matched to a gene: 8. As DNA, the CDR3 is TGTGCCAGCAGCCGACCGACTAGCGGGGCCGACACCGGGGAGCTGTTTTTT. Protein sequence: CASSRPTSGADTGELFF. Looking up the rest from reference TRBV5-4 and TRBJ2-2 gives the full variable domain: ETGVTQSPTHLIKTRGQQVTLRCSSQSGHNTVSWYQQALGQGPQFIFQYYREEENGRGNFPPRFSGLQFPNYSSELNVNALELDDSALYLCASSRPTSGADTGELFFGEGSRLTVL.

V usage is TRBV28 and J usage is TRBJ2-1, with 11 bases matching TRBD2. The CDR3 totals 15 residues. Trimming at V came to 5 bases and at J to 6 bases, leaving 6 bases not matched to a gene. Germline V gene sequence: CDR1 MDHEN, CDR2 SYDVKM. In DNA, the CDR3 is TGTGCCAGCAGTCGAACTAGCGGGGGTAGCAATGAGCAGTTCTTC. Protein product: CASSRTSGGSNEQFF.

V is TRBV9 and J is TRBJ2-2, with D maybe TRBD2 (5 bases). CDR1 and CDR2 from the germline V gene are SGDLS and YYNGEE. The V end was cut by 4 bases, the J end by 0 bases, with 13 bases between. This CDR3 spans 16 amino acids. CDR3 sequence: CASSPRAVPNTGELFF. The DNA of the CDR3 is TGTGCCAGCAGCCCGCGGGCCGTACCGAACACCGGGGAGCTGTTTTTT.